This T cell receptor beta chain originates from a study of T cells in Graves' hyperthyroidism and ophthalmopathy. The germline V gene has CDR1 SGHNT and CDR2 YYREEE (reference sequence). V lost 1 base to trimming and J lost 4 bases, with 20 bases between them. The CDR3 is 17 residues long. RNA transcripts were the template for amplifying TCR beta CDR3 regions. When the TCR CDR3 underwent first-round RT-PCR, the HTBI primer set was used. MiXCR, applied by TCRdb to the multiplex PCR reads, yields one record per CDR3 protein. The table includes a few hundred thousand distinct CDR3 sequences, 20% to 25% detected once. This clonotype was observed a few times. For Graves' hyperthyroidism to be stable, ophthalmopathy could not progress within 18 months.

This chain uses TRBV5-4 with TRBJ1-1; no firm D call. The clonotype was recovered from a man younger than 30 with Graves' hyperthyroidism. The sample consisted of blood. CDR3 in amino acids: CASSLRAGEYRGTEAFF. The CDR3 DNA sequence: TGTGCCAGCAGCTTGAGGGCAGGAGAATACCGGGGCACTGAAGCTTTCTTT.